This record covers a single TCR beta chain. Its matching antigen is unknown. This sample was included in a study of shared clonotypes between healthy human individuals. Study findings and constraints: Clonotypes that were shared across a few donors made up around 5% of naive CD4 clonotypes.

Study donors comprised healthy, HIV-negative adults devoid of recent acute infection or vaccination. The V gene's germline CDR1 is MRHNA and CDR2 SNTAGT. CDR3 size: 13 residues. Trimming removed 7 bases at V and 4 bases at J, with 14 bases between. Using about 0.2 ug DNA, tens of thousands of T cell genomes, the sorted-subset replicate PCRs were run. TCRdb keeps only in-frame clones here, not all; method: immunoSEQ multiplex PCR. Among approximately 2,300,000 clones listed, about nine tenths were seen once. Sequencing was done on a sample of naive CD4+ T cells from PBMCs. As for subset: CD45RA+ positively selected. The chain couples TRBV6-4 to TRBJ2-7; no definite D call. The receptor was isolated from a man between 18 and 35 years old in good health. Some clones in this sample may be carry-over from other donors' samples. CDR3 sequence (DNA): TGTGCCAGCACCAAGGTAGTACCTTACGAGCAGTACTTC. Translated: CASTKVVPYEQYF.